The following is a T cell receptor (beta chain) sequence with its context. The antigen is not known. The data derive from a study of cytomegalovirus exposure and HLA in healthy donors. Study results and limitations: According to the study, roughly 160 TCR beta chains were cytomegalovirus-associated.

TCRdb keeps only in-frame clones here, not all; method: immunoSEQ multiplex PCR. In the table there are some 170,000 clones, 86% of which are singletons. The CDR3 is 15 residues long. The trim removed 2 bases at V and 7 bases at J, leaving 8 bases unmatched. Germline CDR1 is LNHDA and CDR2 is SQIVND (reference sequence). The origin of this receptor is a man aged 18 to 29 in good health and CMV-seropositive. The chain uses TRBV19 and TRBJ2-1, with 7 bases identical to TRBD1. The material sequenced was PBMCs. The CDR3, as DNA: TGTGCCAGTAGTATAAATATGGGACAGTCGAATGAGCAGTTCTTC. It specifies CASSINMGQSNEQFF.